Listed below are T cell receptor beta chains from one sample, sequenced in a study of Graves' ophthalmopathy and Graves' hyperthyroidism. TCRdb recomputed calls from the multiplex PCR reads with MiXCR, one row per CDR3 protein. The sample has approximately 500,000 distinct CDR3 sequences; around 15% are singletons. The specimen sequenced was blood. Source of these receptors: a woman between 25 and 40 years old with Graves' ophthalmopathy. Each CDR3 is given with its conserved first and last residue. The order of the fields is D gene, J gene, V gene, CDR3 protein. The D gene is left open where the match is weak.

- TRBJ2-2 TRBV4-1 CASSRILTANTGELFF
TRBD1 TRBJ1-2 TRBV5-1 CASREGQGAYGYTF
TRBD2 TRBJ2-7 TRBV6-4 CASSDALELGTRSLYEQYF
- TRBJ2-6 TRBV11-2 CASSLGHFSGANVLTF
- TRBJ1-2 TRBV5-1 CASSWAQGNYGYTF
- TRBJ1-6 TRBV12-3/TRBV12-4 CASSSGTSSPLHF
TRBD2 TRBJ2-5 TRBV12-3/TRBV12-4 CASSLDPAGFQETQYF
TRBD1 TRBJ1-5 TRBV7-9 CASSPGTGANQPQHF
- TRBJ2-5 TRBV7-8 CASRFRRDPGETQYF
- TRBJ2-7 TRBV4-1 CASSQFQTESYEQYF
- TRBJ1-6 TRBV15 CATSRVGSSNPPLHF
- TRBJ2-5 TRBV10-1 CASSDSSETQYF
- TRBJ1-6 TRBV2 CASSDRGETPLHF
- TRBJ2-7 TRBV4-2 CASSQESRGSPQFEQYF
- TRBJ1-1 TRBV20-1 CSARAGNLNTEAFF
TRBD2 TRBJ2-7 TRBV20-1 CSARGPAGSYEQYF
- TRBJ1-1 TRBV6-1 CASSQTGPSVGEAFF
- TRBJ2-1 TRBV19 CASSSHYNEQFF
- TRBJ1-1 TRBV12-3/TRBV12-4 CASSGGLFVNTEAFF
- TRBJ1-1 TRBV5-1 CASSLKTHMNTEAFF
- TRBJ1-5 TRBV28 CASSFHPTGYNQPQHF
TRBD1 TRBJ1-1 TRBV11-2 CASSLKGARGTEAFF
- TRBJ1-5 TRBV12-3/TRBV12-4 CASTWKVGSGQPQHF
- TRBJ2-7 TRBV6-1 CATGPLLVYEQYF
- TRBJ1-6 TRBV7-6 CASSLGLTGSNSPLHF
- TRBJ1-2 TRBV19 CASRKGSNYGYTF
- TRBJ2-7 TRBV3-1 CASSQDFAHYYEQYF
TRBD1 TRBJ1-5 TRBV20-1 CSARDRGSSNQPQHF
TRBD1 TRBJ2-5 TRBV11-2 CASSLPRDSGTQYF
- TRBJ1-1 TRBV4-1 CASSLRNEHANTEAFF
TRBD2 TRBJ2-7 TRBV27 CASSLRLAVIQRDQYF
- TRBJ1-1 TRBV5-1 CASRKGGMNTEAFF
- TRBJ2-4 TRBV6-9 CASSVTGNLAKNIQYF
TRBD1 TRBJ1-1 TRBV11-2 CASSFPGQGIPEAFF
- TRBJ1-5 TRBV27 CASSSDSWGDSNQPHHF
- TRBJ1-2 TRBV7-3 CASSLGPGANYGYTF
TRBD1 TRBJ1-6 TRBV12-3/TRBV12-4 CASSLDTGVRSPLHF
- TRBJ1-5 TRBV12-3/TRBV12-4 CASSGRTELPQHF
TRBD1 TRBJ2-2 TRBV9 CASSDDRDTGELFF
- TRBJ2-6 TRBV12-5 CASGSSGAPSGANVLTF
- TRBJ2-7 TRBV6-5 CASSYLGVGRDYEQYF
TRBD1 TRBJ2-5 TRBV5-1 CASRVDRGGETQYF
TRBD1 TRBJ1-1 TRBV28 CASTEQGATNTEAFF
- TRBJ1-1 TRBV12-3/TRBV12-4 CASSPRTTGHTEAFF
TRBD1 TRBJ1-2 TRBV28 CASSYTGGGGYTF
TRBD1 TRBJ1-5 TRBV6-1 CASTFEQGASNQPQHF
TRBD2 TRBJ2-7 TRBV7-2 CASSLAASGVGYEQYF
- TRBJ1-5 TRBV27 CASSLGPDGSNQPQHF
- TRBJ2-7 TRBV20-1 CSARETRNYEQYF
- TRBJ2-5 TRBV19 CASSDDDRPGRTQYF
- TRBJ2-6 TRBV5-6 CASMSQGSGANVLTF
- TRBJ1-5 TRBV28 CASSLEQENQPQHF
- TRBJ1-1 TRBV27 CASIPSLPNTEAFF
- TRBJ1-1 TRBV7-2 CASSFSRDKEAFF
TRBD2 TRBJ2-7 TRBV14 CASSQGRGGSYEQYF
- TRBJ2-7 TRBV28 CASSLDHRRPRKKQYF